This is a list of T cell receptor beta chains from one sample in a study of OX40 agonist ivuxolimab in advanced cancers. Sequencing was performed with immunoSEQ multiplex PCR; in TCRdb, only in-frame clones are kept and a portion is missing. The table includes around 32,000 clones, roughly nine tenths detected once. This sample comprised CD4+ or CD8+ T cells sorted from blood, obtained in a trial of the OX40 agonist ivuxolimab. The source of these receptors is an adult with an advanced solid tumor such as melanoma, head and neck, liver or kidney cancer. Both conserved end residues are part of each CDR3. Fields, in order: V gene, clone size, J gene, D gene, CDR3 protein, CDR3 DNA. A D gene is named only where the DNA matches it firmly. Size tells how often a clone was seen (once, few, many) or the class of an expanded clone, and some rows leave it out.

TRBV21-1,.,TRBJ2-7,.,CASTSPPLAGPLMEQYF,TGTGCCAGCACCTCACCCCCTCTAGCGGGGCCTTTAATGGAGCAGTACTTC
TRBV28,.,TRBJ1-5,.,CASRIQGYQPQHF,TGTGCCAGCAGGATACAGGGTTATCAGCCCCAGCATTTT
TRBV30,.,TRBJ2-6,TRBD2,CAWAPGLASGANVLTF,TGTGCCTGGGCCCCGGGACTAGCTTCTGGGGCCAACGTCCTGACTTTC
TRBV9,.,TRBJ1-2,.,CASSPSVGSDGYTF,TGTGCCAGCAGCCCGAGCGTAGGCAGTGATGGCTACACCTTC
TRBV29-1,.,TRBJ2-7,TRBD2,CSVNGLAGGSFTAYEQYF,TGCAGCGTAAACGGACTAGCGGGAGGGTCATTTACGGCCTACGAGCAGTACTTC
TRBV5-4,.,TRBJ2-7,.,CASTSTGGSYEQYF,TGTGCCAGCACCTCGACCGGGGGCTCCTACGAGCAGTACTTC
TRBV30,.,TRBJ2-3,.,CAWSAVTSTDTQYF,TGTGCCTGGAGTGCGGTCACTAGCACAGATACGCAGTATTTT
TRBV27,.,TRBJ2-1,.,CASSLSASSYNEQFF,TGTGCCAGCAGTTTATCGGCGAGCTCCTACAATGAGCAGTTCTTC
TRBV18,.,TRBJ2-1,.,CASSPPDTNEQFF,TGTGCCAGCTCACCACCAGACACAAATGAGCAGTTCTTC
TRBV27,.,TRBJ2-7,.,CASSPLLSAYEQYF,TGTGCCAGCAGTCCACTGCTCAGCGCCTACGAGCAGTACTTC
TRBV9,.,TRBJ2-7,.,CASSVDGIAYEQYF,TGTGCCAGCAGCGTAGACGGCATCGCCTACGAGCAGTACTTC
TRBV6-5,once,TRBJ2-7,.,CASSLGKSSYEQYF,TGTGCCAGCAGCCTTGGGAAGAGCTCCTACGAGCAGTACTTC
TRBV5-5,.,TRBJ2-7,.,CASSPGLGEQYF,TGTGCCAGCAGTCCAGGGTTGGGGGAGCAGTACTTC
TRBV5-1,.,TRBJ2-7,.,CASSFQGYEQYF,TGCGCCAGCAGCTTTCAGGGATACGAGCAGTACTTC
TRBV7-9,.,TRBJ2-5,TRBD1,CASSGTGEETQYF,TGTGCCAGCAGCGGGACAGGGGAGGAGACCCAGTACTTC